This entry is about one T cell receptor (beta chain). This sample is part of a study of control samples from healthy donors and cancer patients. The V end lost 4 bases, the J end lost 5 bases, and 12 bases lay between the germline ends. Germline V CDR1 and CDR2: ENHRY, SYGVKD. There are 14 residues in the CDR3. Measured with immunoSEQ multiplex PCR; TCRdb has only the in-frame clones, and not every one. This table has fewer than 85,000 clones, 85% to 95% appearing once. This TCR derives from a woman aged 55-69 years in good health. Sample: blood. J is TRBJ2-1 and V is TRBV10-3; D possibly uses TRBD1 or TRBD2 (5 bases each). CDR3 protein: CAISGWGNNNEQFF. As DNA, the CDR3 is TGTGCCATCAGTGGTTGGGGGAATAACAATGAGCAGTTCTTC.